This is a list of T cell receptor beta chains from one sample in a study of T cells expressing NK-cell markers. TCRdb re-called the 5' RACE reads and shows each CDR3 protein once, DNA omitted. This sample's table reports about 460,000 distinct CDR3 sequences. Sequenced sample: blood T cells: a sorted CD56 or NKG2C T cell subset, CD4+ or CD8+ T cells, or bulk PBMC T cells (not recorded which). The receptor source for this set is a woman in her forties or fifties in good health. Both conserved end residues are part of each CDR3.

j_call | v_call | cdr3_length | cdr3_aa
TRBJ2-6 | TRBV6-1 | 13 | CASRTAGANVLTF
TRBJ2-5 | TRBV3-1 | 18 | CASSQGALAGGRQETQYF
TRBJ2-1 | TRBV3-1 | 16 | CASSSTGTSGALRQFF
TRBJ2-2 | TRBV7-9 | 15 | CASPTSGANTGELFF
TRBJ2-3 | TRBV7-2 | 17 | CASSLLSSGWEVYTQYF
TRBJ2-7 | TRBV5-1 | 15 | CASSLAGKRDYEQYF
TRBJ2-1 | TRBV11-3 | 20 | CASTPSWVPEKYSSYNEQFF
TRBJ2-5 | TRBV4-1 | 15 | CASSQPDRPQETQYF
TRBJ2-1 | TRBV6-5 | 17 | CASSYSRNSRVYNEQFF
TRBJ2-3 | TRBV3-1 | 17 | CASSQDLRGLYADTQYF